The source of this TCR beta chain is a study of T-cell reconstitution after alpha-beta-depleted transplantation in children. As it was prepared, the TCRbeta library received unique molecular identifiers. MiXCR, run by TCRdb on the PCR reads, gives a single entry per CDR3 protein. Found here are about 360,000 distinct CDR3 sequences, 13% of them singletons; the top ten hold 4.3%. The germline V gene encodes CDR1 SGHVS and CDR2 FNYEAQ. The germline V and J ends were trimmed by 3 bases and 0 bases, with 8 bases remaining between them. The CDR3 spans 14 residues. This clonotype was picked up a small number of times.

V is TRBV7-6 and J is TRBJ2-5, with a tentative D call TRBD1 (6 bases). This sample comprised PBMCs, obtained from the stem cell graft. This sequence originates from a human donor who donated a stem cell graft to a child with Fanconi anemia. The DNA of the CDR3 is TGTGCCAGCAGCTTCAGGGGCAACCAAGAGACCCAGTACTTC. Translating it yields CASSFRGNQETQYF.